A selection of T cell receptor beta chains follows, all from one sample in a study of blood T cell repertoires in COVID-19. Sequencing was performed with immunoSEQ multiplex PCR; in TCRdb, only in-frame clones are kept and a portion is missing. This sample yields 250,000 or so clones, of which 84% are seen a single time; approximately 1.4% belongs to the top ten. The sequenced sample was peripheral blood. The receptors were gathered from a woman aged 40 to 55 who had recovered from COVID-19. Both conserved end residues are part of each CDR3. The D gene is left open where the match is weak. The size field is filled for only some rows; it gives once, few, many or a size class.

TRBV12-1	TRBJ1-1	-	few	CASSSTVNTEAFF	TGTGCCAGCAGCTCGACAGTGAACACTGAAGCTTTCTTT
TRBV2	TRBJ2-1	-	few	CASSWQGISEQFF	TGTGCCAGCAGTTGGCAGGGGATCAGTGAGCAGTTCTTC
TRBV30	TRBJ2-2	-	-	CAWSVRRGPNTGELFF	TGTGCCTGGAGTGTGCGAAGGGGCCCTAACACCGGGGAGCTGTTTTTT
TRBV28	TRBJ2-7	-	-	CASSFPGQGWEQYF	TGTGCCAGCAGTTTTCCTGGGCAGGGCTGGGAGCAGTACTTC
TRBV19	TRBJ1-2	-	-	CASSITGNYGYTF	TGTGCCAGTAGTATTACAGGGAACTATGGCTACACCTTC
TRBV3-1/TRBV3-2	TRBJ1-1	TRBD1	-	CASSLYGTGKKGTEAFF	TGTGCCAGCAGCCTATACGGGACAGGGAAGAAGGGCACTGAAGCTTTCTTT
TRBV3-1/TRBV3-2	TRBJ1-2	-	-	CASSQDGGYNYGYTF	TGTGCCAGCAGCCAAGATGGGGGGTACAACTATGGCTACACCTTC
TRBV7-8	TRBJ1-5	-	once	CASSLYGGSNQPQHF	TGTGCCAGCAGCTTATACGGGGGAAGCAATCAGCCCCAGCATTTT
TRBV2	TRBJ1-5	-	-	CASSKQNNQPQHF	TGTGCCAGCAGTAAACAGAACAATCAGCCCCAGCATTTT
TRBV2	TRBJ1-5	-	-	CASSGVRGNQPQHF	TGTGCCAGCAGTGGGGTGAGGGGGAATCAGCCCCAGCATTTT
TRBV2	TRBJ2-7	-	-	CASSEWRTGQYF	TGTGCCAGCAGTGAATGGAGGACCGGACAGTACTTC
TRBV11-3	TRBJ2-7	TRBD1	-	CASSLATGTGFHEQYF	TGTGCCAGCAGCTTAGCGACCGGGACAGGGTTCCACGAGCAGTACTTC
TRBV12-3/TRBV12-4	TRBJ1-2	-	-	CASSLPNYGYTF	TGTGCCAGCAGTTTACCGAACTATGGCTACACCTTC
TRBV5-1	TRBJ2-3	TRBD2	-	CASSLGLAGVFDTQYF	TGCGCCAGCAGCTTGGGACTAGCGGGTGTTTTTGATACGCAGTATTTT
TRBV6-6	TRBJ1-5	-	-	CASSGTLNQPQHF	TGTGCCAGCAGTGGGACATTGAATCAGCCCCAGCATTTT
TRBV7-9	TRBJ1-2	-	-	CASSSPKGSNYGYTF	TGTGCCAGCAGCTCCCCAAAGGGGTCGAACTATGGCTACACCTTC
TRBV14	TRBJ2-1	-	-	CASSQVPTTWDWSYNEQFF	TGTGCCAGCAGCCAAGTTCCCACAACCTGGGACTGGAGCTACAATGAGCAGTTCTTC
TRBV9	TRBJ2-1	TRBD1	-	CASSVVTGALDEQFF	TGTGCCAGCAGCGTAGTAACAGGGGCCCTGGATGAGCAGTTCTTC
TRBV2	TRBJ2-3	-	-	CASRTGDTQYF	TGTGCCAGCAGGACGGGAGATACGCAGTATTTT
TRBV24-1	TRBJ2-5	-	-	CATSGSLKETQYF	TGTGCCACCAGTGGCAGTTTGAAAGAGACCCAGTACTTC
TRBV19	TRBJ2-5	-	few	CASTPDPGETQYF	TGTGCCAGTACCCCGGACCCGGGGGAGACCCAGTACTTC
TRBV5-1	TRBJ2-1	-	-	CASSLAGSSYNEQFF	TGCGCCAGCAGCTTGGCAGGGTCATCCTACAATGAGCAGTTCTTC
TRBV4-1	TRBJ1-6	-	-	CASSTTQGGSPLHF	TGCGCCAGCAGCACAACCCAGGGAGGATCACCCCTCCACTTT
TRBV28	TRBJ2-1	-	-	CASSFGQLGALGEQFF	TGTGCCAGCAGTTTTGGACAGCTCGGGGCTCTTGGTGAGCAGTTCTTC
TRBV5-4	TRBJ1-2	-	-	CASTPSSTGYGYTF	TGTGCCAGCACACCGTCAAGTACGGGCTATGGCTACACCTTC
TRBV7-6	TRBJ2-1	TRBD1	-	CASSYRTGDYNEQFF	TGTGCCAGCAGCTACCGGACAGGGGACTACAATGAGCAGTTCTTC